This record looks at one TCR beta chain sequence and its context. Its antigen is not identified. TCRbeta library construction was performed incorporating unique molecular identifiers. A single record per CDR3 protein comes from TCRdb applying MiXCR to the PCR reads. Here the sample spans 610,000 or so distinct CDR3 sequences, 25% to 30% being singletons. This entry belongs to a study of T-cell reconstitution after alpha-beta-depleted transplantation in children. Study-wide findings and caveats: In patients about two months after transplant, alpha-beta T cells reportedly arose from several hundred expanded graft clones.

This specimen was PBMCs, taken before TCRalphabeta/CD19-depleted stem cell transplant. This sequence was found in a boy younger than two with Wiskott-Aldrich syndrome, due to receive a stem cell transplant.

CDR3 sequence reads: CASSVLYNEQFF. The CDR3 bases are TGCGCCAGCAGCGTACTATACAATGAGCAGTTCTTC. This chain connects TRBV5-1 to TRBJ2-1; unclear D gene. Trimming took off 4 bases at V and 4 bases at J, with 6 bases between the two ends. Germline V gives CDR1 SGHRS, CDR2 YFSETQ. CDR3 size: 12 residues.